The 29 T cell receptor beta chains below come from one sample, sequenced in a study of stem cell transplantation in POMP-related autoinflammatory disease. The protocol was immunoSEQ multiplex PCR, while the TCRdb copy is restricted to in-frame clones and leaves out a portion. The table shows approximately 65,000 clones, with approximately 91% occurring only once. The sequenced sample was CD4+ T cells from PBMCs, obtained after stem cell transplantation. The receptor source for this set is a human patient with POMP-related autoinflammation and immune dysregulation (PRAID). The graft donor may account for some of the T cells.

The chain has TRBV7-9 and TRBJ2-3, with 7 bases that match TRBD1. Unmatched junction bases numbered 6, after V lost 3 bases and J lost 0 bases. The CDR3 sequence is 16 residues long. Germline V gene sequence: CDR1 SEHNR, CDR2 FQNEAQ (reference sequence). The chain's CDR3 is CASSFAGTASTDTQYF. Written as DNA, the CDR3 is TGTGCCAGCAGCTTTGCCGGGACAGCTAGCACAGATACGCAGTATTTT.

The rearrangement links TRBV30 to TRBJ1-6; no definite D call. The CDR3 is 11 residues long. V was trimmed by 2 bases and J by 7 bases, leaving 3 bases between them. Per germline, CDR1 GTSNPN and CDR2 SVGIG (reference sequence). CDR3 region: CAWSQNSPLHF. The CDR3 nucleotides are TGTGCCTGGAGTCAGAATTCACCCCTCCACTTT.

This chain connects TRBV19 to TRBJ1-1; D gene uncertain. Germline V CDR1 and CDR2: LNHDA, SQIVND (reference sequence). The V and J ends lost 6 bases and 4 bases respectively, with 15 bases between them. The CDR3 extends over 14 amino acids. CDR3 sequence: CASSTILRGTEAFF. CDR3 coding DNA: TGTGCCAGTAGCACAATTTTACGGGGCACTGAAGCTTTCTTT.

The genes are TRBV18 and TRBJ2-7; D not certain. V dropped 1 base and J dropped 1 base, with 8 bases sitting between them. The CDR3 is made up of 14 amino acids. Germline CDR1 reads KGHSH; CDR2 reads LQKENI. CDR3: CASSPRPRSYEQYF. The CDR3 nucleotides are TGTGCCAGCTCACCACGACCGAGATCCTACGAGCAGTACTTC. Full variable domain (outside the CDR3, taken from reference TRBV18 and TRBJ2-7): NAGVMQNPRHLVRRRGQEARLRCSPMKGHSHVYWYRQLPEEGLKFMVYLQKENIIDESGMPKERFSAEFPKEGPSILRIQQVVRGDSAAYFCASSPRPRSYEQYFGPGTRLTVT.

The chain employs TRBV19 and TRBJ2-5; D ambiguous. V was clipped by 1 base and J by 5 bases, with 8 bases between them. This CDR3 spans 13 amino acids. Per germline, CDR1 LNHDA and CDR2 SQIVND (reference sequence). CDR3 DNA: TGTGCCAGTAGTATAGGGGTATGGGAGACCCAGTACTTC. Its protein product is CASSIGVWETQYF.

This chain joins TRBV5-1 and TRBJ2-3; D is undetermined. The CDR3 contains 16 residues. V was pared by 0 bases and J by 2 bases, with 13 bases between. In germline, CDR1 is SGHRS, CDR2 YFSETQ. CDR3 DNA: TGCGCCAGCAGCTTGGCCGCTACCTCGACCACAGATACGCAGTATTTT. This encodes CASSLAATSTTDTQYF.

This chain links TRBV11-3 with TRBJ2-7; D is unclear. Germline lookup yields CDR1 SGHNT and CDR2 YENEEA. This CDR3 is built from 13 residues. Trimming pared 5 bases from V and 5 bases from J, leaving 13 bases between. CDR3 residues: CASSVTGFNEQYF. Written as DNA, the CDR3 is TGTGCCAGCAGCGTTACCGGGTTCAACGAGCAGTACTTC.

The rearrangement links TRBV6-5 to TRBJ2-2; 8 nucleotides align to TRBD1. Germline V CDR1 and CDR2: MNHEY, SVGAGI. The CDR3 is 15 amino acids. V lost 6 bases, J lost 5 bases, and 8 bases stayed unmatched. The CDR3 reads CASSKDRGWTGELFF. The CDR3 DNA reads as TGTGCCAGCAGCAAAGACAGGGGATGGACCGGGGAGCTGTTTTTT.

The chain carries TRBV27 and TRBJ2-1, with 12 nucleotides matching TRBD2. Losses at the gene ends were 6 bases for V and 4 bases for J; bases not matched to a gene: 13. Germline V lookup: CDR1 MNHEY, CDR2 SMNVEV (reference sequence). CDR3 length: 18 amino acids. The CDR3 region has the DNA TGTGCCAGCAGCCAAGACCGACGGACTAGCGGGATATACAATGAGCAGTTCTTC. Translating gives CASSQDRRTSGIYNEQFF.

The rearrangement joins TRBV18 to TRBJ1-1, with D possibly being TRBD1 (5 bases). Germline lookup yields CDR1 KGHSH and CDR2 LQKENI. The CDR3 totals 13 residues. Trimming pared 5 bases from V and 4 bases from J, leaving 11 bases between. CDR3 DNA: TGTGCCAGCTCATTGGGGCTCGGCACTGAAGCTTTCTTT. Its protein is CASSLGLGTEAFF.

CDR3 loop: CASSWDREGYGYTF. The CDR3 region has the DNA TGTGCCAGCAGTTGGGACAGGGAGGGGTATGGCTACACCTTC. The V and J genes are TRBV27 and TRBJ1-2; 9 bases map to TRBD1. The CDR3 extends over 14 amino acids. CDR1 MNHEY and CDR2 SMNVEV come from the germline V gene (reference sequence). V gave up 4 bases and J gave up 5 bases; unmatched junction bases: 5.

With regard to this clone: Relative to the germline gene, one junction end is altered; a read error may explain this. The V call is TRBV5-1, the J call TRBJ1-6, with 9 bases lining up with TRBD1. Per germline, CDR1 SGHRS and CDR2 YFSETQ. The CDR3 covers 17 residues. CDR3 loop: CASSSMTPDRGNSPLHF. CDR3 sequence (DNA): TGCGCCAGCAGCTCGATGACCCCGGACAGGGGTAATTCCCCCCTCCACTTT.

The CDR3 nucleotides read TGTGCCAGCAGCTTAGAAGGCAGGGGTGGAAATGAGCAGTTCTTC. Translated: CASSLEGRGGNEQFF. The chain has TRBV11-3 and TRBJ2-1; perhaps TRBD1 as D (6 bases). Germline lookup yields CDR1 SGHNT and CDR2 YENEEA. The CDR3 length is 15 residues. Trimming removed 0 bases at V and 7 bases at J, with 13 bases between.

This chain joins TRBV5-1 and TRBJ2-2; D ambiguous. The V end was cut by 0 bases, the J end by 0 bases, with 6 bases between. The CDR3 loop spans 15 amino acids. The germline V gene encodes CDR1 SGHRS and CDR2 YFSETQ. CDR3 amino acids: CASSLATPNTGELFF. In nucleotides, the CDR3 is TGCGCCAGCAGCTTGGCAACCCCGAACACCGGGGAGCTGTTTTTT.

The J gene is TRBJ1-3, the V gene TRBV9; D is unresolved. Germline lookup yields CDR1 SGDLS and CDR2 YYNGEE. Trimming took 2 bases from V and 4 from J, leaving 13 bases between them. The CDR3 extends over 15 amino acids. CDR3 protein: CASSVTSRTGNTIYF. The DNA of the CDR3 is TGTGCCAGCAGCGTGACCTCTCGCACGGGAAACACCATATATTTT.

The rearrangement links TRBV9 to TRBJ2-2, with TRBD1 identical over 7 bases. This CDR3 comprises 15 residues. V shed 4 bases and J 2 bases; nucleotides not matched to a gene: 5. The germline V gene encodes CDR1 SGDLS and CDR2 YYNGEE. The DNA for the CDR3 is TGTGCCAGCAGCTCCGGGACAGTCAACACCGGGGAGCTGTTTTTT. Translation gives CASSSGTVNTGELFF.

The J gene is TRBJ2-5, the V gene TRBV12-5; TRBD2 is a possible D gene (5 bases). V was cut by 2 bases and J by 5 bases, with 6 bases left in between. Germline CDR1 LGHNT, CDR2 FRNRAP. This CDR3 comprises 12 residues. The CDR3 DNA reads as TGTGCTAGTGGTTTGTCGGGGGAGACCCAGTACTTC. Its protein is CASGLSGETQYF. Full variable domain (remainder filled in from reference TRBV12-5 and TRBJ2-5): DARVTQTPRHKVTEMGQEVTMRCQPILGHNTVFWYRQTMMQGLELLAYFRNRAPLDDSGMPKDRFSAEMPDATLATLKIQPSEPRDSAVYFCASGLSGETQYFGPGTRLLVL.

V gene TRBV28 combines with J gene TRBJ2-5; possible D gene TRBD1, 5 bases. This CDR3 has 14 amino acids. Germline CDR1 reads MDHEN; CDR2 reads SYDVKM. V was cut by 3 bases and J by 5 bases, with 13 bases left in between. The CDR3 reads CASSFLGVWETQYF. CDR3 sequence (DNA): TGTGCCAGCAGTTTTTTAGGGGTGTGGGAGACCCAGTACTTC.

This chain uses TRBV5-1 with TRBJ2-1; TRBD2 matches 12 bases. The junction had 6 bases not matched to a gene; V was cut back by 2 bases and J by 9 bases. In germline, CDR1 is SGHRS, CDR2 YFSETQ. The CDR3 consists of 15 residues. This chain's CDR3 is CASSLGLAGYLEQFF. CDR3 in DNA: TGCGCCAGCAGCTTAGGACTAGCGGGATACCTTGAGCAGTTCTTC.

This chain connects TRBV14 to TRBJ2-5, with 8 bases aligning to TRBD1. CDR1 and CDR2 (germline): SGHDN, FVKESK. Germline trimming cut 4 bases from V and 5 bases from J; bases unmatched to any gene: 9. The CDR3 runs 15 residues. The DNA of the CDR3 is TGTGCCAGCAGCCCGCGACGGACAGGGCTTGAGACCCAGTACTTC. Its translation: CASSPRRTGLETQYF.

This chain connects TRBV11-1 to TRBJ2-1; D may correspond to TRBD1 or TRBD2 (6 bases each). Germline V gene sequence: CDR1 SGHAT, CDR2 FQDESV (reference sequence). V lost 3 bases, J lost 7 bases, and 16 bases lay in between. The CDR3 spans 15 residues. CDR3 in amino acids: CASSFNYREANEQFF. The CDR3 DNA is TGTGCCAGCAGCTTTAACTACAGGGAGGCAAATGAGCAGTTCTTC. The whole variable domain, filled in from reference TRBV11-1 and TRBJ2-1, reads EAEVAQSPRYKITEKSQAVAFWCDPISGHATLYWYRQILGQGPELLVQFQDESVVDDSQLPKDRFSAERLKGVDSTLKIQPAELGDSAMYLCASSFNYREANEQFFGPGTRLTVL.

This chain connects TRBV3-1 (or the pseudogene TRBV3-2) to TRBJ1-6; the D gene is possibly TRBD1 (6 bases). Germline V gene lookup returns CDR1 LGHDT and CDR2 YNNKEL (reference sequence). The V end lost 8 bases, the J end lost 6 bases, and 8 bases lay between the germline ends. The CDR3 covers 12 residues. The CDR3: CASGGGNSPLHF. In DNA form, the CDR3 reads TGTGCCAGCGGAGGGGGTAATTCACCCCTCCACTTT.

The chain employs TRBV5-1 and TRBJ2-7; 9 bases match TRBD1. The ends lost 4 bases at V and 2 bases at J; junction bases unmatched: 10. Germline lookup yields CDR1 SGHRS and CDR2 YFSETQ. The CDR3 runs to 16 residues. The CDR3 coding sequence is TGCGCCAGCAGCAACAAACAGGGGGCAGGGACCTACGAGCAGTACTTC. This gives the protein CASSNKQGAGTYEQYF.

This chain uses TRBV3-1 (or the pseudogene TRBV3-2) with TRBJ2-7; perhaps TRBD2 as D (6 bases). This CDR3 contains 14 residues. V shed 1 base and J shed 4 bases, with 11 bases lying between them. CDR1 and CDR2 from the germline V gene are LGHDT and YNNKEL (reference sequence). As DNA, the CDR3 is TGTGCCAGCAGCCAAGGTCTTGGAGGGTACGAGCAGTACGTC. As protein: CASSQGLGGYEQYV.

The J gene is TRBJ2-1, the V gene TRBV2; D is uncertain. CDR1 is SNHLY, CDR2 FYNNEI, per germline. Trimming cost V 2 bases and J 6 bases, with 5 bases left between them. The CDR3 has 12 residues. The CDR3: CASSELGNEQFF. DNA for the CDR3: TGTGCCAGCAGTGAATTGGGCAATGAGCAGTTCTTC.

This rearrangement joins TRBV4-2 to TRBJ2-3; 9 bases are a match to TRBD2. There are 18 residues in the CDR3. V trimming: 0 bases; J trimming: 5 bases; junction bases outside the gene matches: 12. Germline CDR1 is LGHNA and CDR2 is YNFKEQ. The CDR3 DNA reads as TGTGCCAGCAGCCAAGATTTGGGAAGGCGGGGGGGCGGAGATACGCAGTATTTT. Amino acids: CASSQDLGRRGGGDTQYF.

The CDR3 protein is CASSTPGQGDTPLHF. DNA for the CDR3: TGTGCCAGCAGCACCCCGGGACAGGGCGATACACCCCTCCACTTT. The chain uses TRBV3-1 (or the pseudogene TRBV3-2) and TRBJ1-6; 9 bases align to TRBD1. After removal of 5 bases from V and 11 bases from J, the junction contained 10 bases not matched to a gene. The CDR3 length is 15 residues. Germline assignment: CDR1 LGHDT and CDR2 YNNKEL (reference sequence).

V gene TRBV6-5 combines with J gene TRBJ1-3; weak D call: TRBD1 (6 bases). This CDR3 has 15 amino acids. V lost 5 bases, J lost 0 bases, and 11 bases lay in between. From germline, CDR1 is MNHEY and CDR2 SVGAGI. The CDR3 spells CASSRGGSSGNTIYF. The CDR3 nucleotides read TGTGCCAGCAGTCGAGGGGGGAGCTCTGGAAACACCATATATTTT.

The sample holds a few counts of this clone. The chain links TRBV9 to TRBJ1-1; 8 bases line up with TRBD1. The CDR3 sequence is 14 residues long. V dropped 4 bases and J dropped 4; count of bases not matched to a gene: 6. Per germline, CDR1 SGDLS and CDR2 YYNGEE. CDR3 sequence reads: CASSPRTGITEAFF. The CDR3 DNA follows: TGTGCCAGCAGCCCTCGGACAGGGATCACTGAAGCTTTCTTT.